This TCR beta chain derives from a study of T cells in Graves' hyperthyroidism and ophthalmopathy. The CDR3 has 15 residues. The germline CDR1 and CDR2 sequences are SNHLY and FYNNEI. The J segment lost 4 bases and the V segment lost 9 bases, leaving 7 bases of the junction unmatched. TCR beta CDR3 sequences were amplified from RNA transcripts. A first-round RT-PCR of the TCR CDR3 used the HTBI primer set. TCRdb reprocessed the multiplex PCR reads via MiXCR and lists one record per CDR3 protein. Found here are 480,000 or so distinct CDR3 sequences, approximately 48% of them singletons; the top ten hold 44%. Lactation, pregnancy, other autoimmune disease or uncontrolled infection led to exclusion of patients. Diagnoses were established using clinical symptoms, serum thyroxine and TRAb, thyroid ultrasound and orbital computed tomography. This clonotype has at least ten counts.

The chain recombines TRBV2 with TRBJ2-6, with TRBD1 identical over 9 bases. The source of this sequence is an adult woman with Graves' disease, either hyperthyroidism or ophthalmopathy (not recorded which). The source material was peripheral blood or thyroid tissue (not recorded which). The CDR3 loop is CASPGTGTGANVLTF. CDR3 sequence (DNA): TGTGCCAGTCCCGGGACAGGGACCGGGGCCAACGTCCTGACTTTC. Using reference TRBV2 and TRBJ2-6 for the parts outside the CDR3, the full variable domain is EPEVTQTPSHQVTQMGQEVILRCVPISNHLYFYWYRQILGQKVEFLVSFYNNEISEKSEIFDDQFSVERPDGSNFTLKIRSTKLEDSAMYFCASPGTGTGANVLTFGAGSRLTVL.